One sample yielded the 7 T cell receptor beta chains listed below, sequenced in a study of blood T cell repertoires in COVID-19. Using immunoSEQ multiplex PCR, the repertoire was profiled, and TCRdb retains in-frame clones only, with some absent. The sample carries over 250,000 clones, about 89% recorded once. Sequencing was carried out using peripheral blood. These receptors were obtained from a man aged 45 to 65 with acute or convalescent COVID-19.

The rearrangement links TRBV7-9 to TRBJ2-1, with D possibly being TRBD2 (5 bases). Deletions cut 4 bases from V and 5 bases from J, with 15 bases between. This CDR3 is built from 15 residues. Per germline, CDR1 SEHNR and CDR2 FQNEAQ (reference sequence). The CDR3 DNA sequence: TGTGCCAGCAGCTCGCTAGCTACCGCGAACAATGAGCAGTTCTTC. Translation gives CASSSLATANNEQFF.

Here the CDR3 DNA reads TGTGCCAGCAGCCAAGTCAGGCAAGAGACCCAGTACTTC. It encodes CASSQVRQETQYF. V is TRBV14 and J is TRBJ2-5; D unresolved. The V end lost 1 base, the J end lost 2 bases, and 5 bases lay between the germline ends. Germline-derived CDR1 and CDR2 are SGHDN and FVKESK. This CDR3 contains 13 residues.

V is TRBV5-1 and J is TRBJ2-1; D not certain. Germline V CDR1 and CDR2: SGHRS, YFSETQ. The CDR3 length is 15 residues. V lost 0 bases, J lost 2 bases, and 9 bases lay in between. The CDR3 DNA sequence: TGCGCCAGCAGCTTGGAGCCTAGGCCCTACAATGAGCAGTTCTTC. It translates to CASSLEPRPYNEQFF.

V usage is TRBV4-1 and J usage is TRBJ2-2; 8 bases line up with TRBD1. The CDR3 contains 15 residues. In germline, CDR1 is MGHRA, CDR2 YSYEKL. V was clipped by 5 bases and J by 5 bases; unmatched bases: 7. Here the CDR3 DNA reads TGCGCCAGCAGCTTACGACAGGGGAATACCGGGGAGCTGTTTTTT. This gives the protein CASSLRQGNTGELFF.

This clone was counted a single time. J is TRBJ2-2 and V is TRBV15, with D perhaps TRBD1 (6 bases). V was pared by 1 base and J by 4 bases, with 16 bases between. CDR3 size: 17 residues. Germline lookup yields CDR1 LNHNV and CDR2 YYDKDF (reference sequence). CDR3 amino acids: CATSRVYGGAGTGELFF. CDR3 nucleotide sequence: TGTGCCACCAGCAGAGTATATGGGGGCGCGGGCACCGGGGAGCTGTTTTTT. The variable domain in full, with the rest retrieved from reference TRBV15 and TRBJ2-2, is DAMVIQNPRYQVTQFGKPVTLSCSQTLNHNVMYWYQQKSSQAPKLLFHYYDKDFNNEADTPDNFQSRRPNTSFCFLDIRSPGLGDTAMYLCATSRVYGGAGTGELFFGEGSRLTVL.

This sequence joins TRBV3-1 (or the pseudogene TRBV3-2) and TRBJ2-7; D is uncertain. This CDR3 spans 14 amino acids. Per germline, CDR1 LGHDT and CDR2 YNNKEL (reference sequence). V lost 4 bases and J lost 5, with 15 bases in between. The CDR3 here is CASSPRLAADEQYF. In DNA, the CDR3 is TGTGCCAGCAGCCCCCGGTTGGCTGCGGACGAGCAGTACTTC.

This chain uses TRBV5-1 with TRBJ2-2; TRBD1 matches 8 bases. CDR1 is SGHRS, CDR2 YFSETQ, per germline. This CDR3 contains 15 residues. Losses at the gene ends were 2 bases for V and 3 bases for J; bases not matched to a gene: 3. Written as DNA, the CDR3 is TGCGCCAGCAGCTTAACGACAGGGGACACCGGGGAGCTGTTTTTT. It yields the protein CASSLTTGDTGELFF.